This T cell receptor (beta chain) emerged from a study of T cells in Graves' hyperthyroidism and ophthalmopathy. Diagnoses were established using clinical symptoms, serum thyroxine and TRAb, thyroid ultrasound and orbital computed tomography. The PBMCs studied were ones that came from 10 ml fresh peripheral blood. Remarks on this clonotype: A much bigger clone sits one base away, suggesting this may be a read error.

Template material for amplifying TCR beta CDR3 regions consisted of RNA transcripts. The HTBI primer set served for first-round RT-PCR of the TCR CDR3. MiXCR, applied by TCRdb to the multiplex PCR reads, yields one record per CDR3 protein. Among 540,000 or so distinct CDR3 sequences listed, approximately 14% were seen once. Germline V lookup: CDR1 PRHDT, CDR2 FYEKMQ (reference sequence). This CDR3 comprises 15 residues. This chain uses TRBV13 with TRBJ2-1; TRBD2 agrees at 9 bases. The DNA end favors TRBJ2-7, so the J call may be wrong. Sequenced sample: blood. The sequence derives from a woman in her thirties with Graves' hyperthyroidism. The CDR3 DNA sequence: TGTGCCAGCAGCTTGAGCGGGAGGACCTACAATGAGCAGTACTTC. Residues: CASSLSGRTYNEQYF.